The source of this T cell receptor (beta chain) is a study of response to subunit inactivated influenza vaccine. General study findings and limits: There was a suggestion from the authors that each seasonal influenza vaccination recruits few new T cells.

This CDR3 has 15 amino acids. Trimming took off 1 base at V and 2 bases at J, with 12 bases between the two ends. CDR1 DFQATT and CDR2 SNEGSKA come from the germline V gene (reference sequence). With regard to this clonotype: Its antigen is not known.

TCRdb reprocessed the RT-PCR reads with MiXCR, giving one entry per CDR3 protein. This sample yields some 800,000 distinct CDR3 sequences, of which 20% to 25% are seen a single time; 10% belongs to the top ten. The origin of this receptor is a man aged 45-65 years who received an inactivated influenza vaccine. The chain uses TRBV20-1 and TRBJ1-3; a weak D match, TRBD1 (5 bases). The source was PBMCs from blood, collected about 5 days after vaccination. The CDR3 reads CSARVRGVPGNTIYF. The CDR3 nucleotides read TGCAGTGCTAGAGTTCGGGGGGTCCCTGGAAACACCATATATTTT.